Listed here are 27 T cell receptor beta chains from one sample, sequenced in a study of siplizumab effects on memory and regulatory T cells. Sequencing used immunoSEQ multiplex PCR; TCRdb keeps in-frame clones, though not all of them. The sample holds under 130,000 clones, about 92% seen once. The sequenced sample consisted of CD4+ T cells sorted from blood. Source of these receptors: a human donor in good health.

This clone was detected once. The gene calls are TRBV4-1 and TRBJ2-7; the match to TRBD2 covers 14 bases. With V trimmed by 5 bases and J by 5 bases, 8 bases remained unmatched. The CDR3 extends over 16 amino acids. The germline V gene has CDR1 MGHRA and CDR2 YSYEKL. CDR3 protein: CASSSRWTSGRNEQYF. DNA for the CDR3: TGCGCCAGCAGCTCCCGCTGGACTAGCGGGAGGAACGAGCAGTACTTC.

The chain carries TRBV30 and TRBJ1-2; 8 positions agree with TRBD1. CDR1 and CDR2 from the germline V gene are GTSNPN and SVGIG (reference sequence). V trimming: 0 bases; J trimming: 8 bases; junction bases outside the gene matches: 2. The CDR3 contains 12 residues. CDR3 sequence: CAWSVGDRGYTF. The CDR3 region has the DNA TGTGCCTGGAGTGTAGGGGACAGGGGCTACACCTTC.

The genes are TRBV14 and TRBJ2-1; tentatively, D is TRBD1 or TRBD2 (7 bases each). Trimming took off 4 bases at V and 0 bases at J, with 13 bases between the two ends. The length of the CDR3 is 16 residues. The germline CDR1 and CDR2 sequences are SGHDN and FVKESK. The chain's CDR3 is CASSPAGGGSYNEQFF. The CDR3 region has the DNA TGTGCCAGCAGCCCTGCAGGGGGGGGCTCCTACAATGAGCAGTTCTTC.

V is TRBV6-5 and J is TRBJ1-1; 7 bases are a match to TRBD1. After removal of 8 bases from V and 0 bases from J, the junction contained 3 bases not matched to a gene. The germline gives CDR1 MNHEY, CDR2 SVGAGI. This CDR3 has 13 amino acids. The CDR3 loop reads CASLGTVNTEAFF. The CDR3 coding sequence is TGTGCCAGCCTCGGGACAGTGAACACTGAAGCTTTCTTT.

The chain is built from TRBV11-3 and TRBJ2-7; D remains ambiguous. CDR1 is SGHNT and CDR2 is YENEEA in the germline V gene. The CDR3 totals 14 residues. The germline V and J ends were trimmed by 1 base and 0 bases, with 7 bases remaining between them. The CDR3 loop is CASSLGQISYEQYF. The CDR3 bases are TGTGCCAGCAGCTTAGGTCAGATCTCCTACGAGCAGTACTTC.

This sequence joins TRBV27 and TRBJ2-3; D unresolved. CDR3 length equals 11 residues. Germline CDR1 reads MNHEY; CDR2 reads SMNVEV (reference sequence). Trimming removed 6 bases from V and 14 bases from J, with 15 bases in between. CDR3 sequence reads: CASSRFRTTYF. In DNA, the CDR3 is TGTGCCAGCAGCAGATTCCGGACCACGTATTTT.

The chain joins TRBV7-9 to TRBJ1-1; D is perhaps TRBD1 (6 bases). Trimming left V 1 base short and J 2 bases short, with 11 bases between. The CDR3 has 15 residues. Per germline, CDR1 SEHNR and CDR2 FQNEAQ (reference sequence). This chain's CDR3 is CASSLETGGNTEAFF. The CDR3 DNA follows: TGTGCCAGCAGCTTAGAGACAGGAGGCAACACTGAAGCTTTCTTT.

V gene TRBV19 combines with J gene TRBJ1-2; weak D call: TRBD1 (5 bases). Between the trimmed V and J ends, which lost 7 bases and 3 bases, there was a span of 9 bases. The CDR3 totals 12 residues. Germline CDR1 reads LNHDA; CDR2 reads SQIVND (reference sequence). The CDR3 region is CASTGRDYGYTF. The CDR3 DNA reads TGTGCCAGTACAGGCAGGGACTATGGCTACACCTTC. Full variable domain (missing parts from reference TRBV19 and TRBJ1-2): DGGITQSPKYLFRKEGQNVTLSCEQNLNHDAMYWYRQDPGQGLRLIYYSQIVNDFQKGDIAEGYSVSREKKESFPLTVTSAQKNPTAFYLCASTGRDYGYTFGSGTRLTVV.

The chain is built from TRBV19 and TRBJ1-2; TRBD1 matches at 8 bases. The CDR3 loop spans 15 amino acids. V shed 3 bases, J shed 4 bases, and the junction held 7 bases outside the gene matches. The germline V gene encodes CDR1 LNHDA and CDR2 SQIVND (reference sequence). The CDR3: CASSIQGALGYGYTF. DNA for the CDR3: TGTGCCAGTAGTATCCAGGGGGCGCTGGGCTATGGCTACACCTTC.

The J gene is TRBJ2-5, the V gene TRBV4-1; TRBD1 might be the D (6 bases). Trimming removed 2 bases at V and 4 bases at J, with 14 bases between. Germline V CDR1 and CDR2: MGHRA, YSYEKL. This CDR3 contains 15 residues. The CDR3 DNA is TGCGCCAGCAGCCAAACACAGGGCGTCGGAGAGACCCAGTACTTC. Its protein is CASSQTQGVGETQYF.

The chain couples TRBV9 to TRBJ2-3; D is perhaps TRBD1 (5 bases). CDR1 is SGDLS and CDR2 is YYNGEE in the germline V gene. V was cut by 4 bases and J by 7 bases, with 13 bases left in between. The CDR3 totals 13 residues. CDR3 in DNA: TGTGCCAGCAGCCCCCCGCCAGGGAATACGCAGTATTTT. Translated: CASSPPPGNTQYF.

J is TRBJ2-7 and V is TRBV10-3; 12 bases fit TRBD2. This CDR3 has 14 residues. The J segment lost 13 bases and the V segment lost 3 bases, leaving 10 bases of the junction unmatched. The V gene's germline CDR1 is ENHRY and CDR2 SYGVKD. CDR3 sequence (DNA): TGTGCCATCAGTGATCAGACTAGCGGGGGCTTGGGTTACTTC. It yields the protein CAISDQTSGGLGYF.

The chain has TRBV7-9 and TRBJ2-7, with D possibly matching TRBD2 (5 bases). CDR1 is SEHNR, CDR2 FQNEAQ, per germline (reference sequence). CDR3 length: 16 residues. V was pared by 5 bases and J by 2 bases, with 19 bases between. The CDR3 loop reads CASSTSPLRSPYEQYF. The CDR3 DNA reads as TGTGCCAGCAGCACTAGTCCTTTACGGAGCCCCTACGAGCAGTACTTC. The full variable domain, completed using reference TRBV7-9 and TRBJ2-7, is DTGVSQNPRHKITKRGQNVTFRCDPISEHNRLYWYRQTLGQGPEFLTYFQNEAQLEKSRLLSDRFSAERPKGSFSTLEIQRTEQGDSAMYLCASSTSPLRSPYEQYFGPGTRLTVT.

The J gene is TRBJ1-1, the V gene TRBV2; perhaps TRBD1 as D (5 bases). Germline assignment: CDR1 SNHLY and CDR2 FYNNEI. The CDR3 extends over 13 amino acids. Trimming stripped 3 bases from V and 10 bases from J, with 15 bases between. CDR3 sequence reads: CASSETGTQGAFF. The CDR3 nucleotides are TGTGCCAGCAGTGAGACCGGGACCCAGGGAGCTTTCTTT.

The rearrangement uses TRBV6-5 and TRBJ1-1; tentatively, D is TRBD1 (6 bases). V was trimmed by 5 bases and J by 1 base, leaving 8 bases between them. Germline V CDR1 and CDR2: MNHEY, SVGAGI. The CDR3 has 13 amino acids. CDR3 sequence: CASSRGANTEAFF. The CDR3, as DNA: TGTGCCAGCAGTAGGGGGGCGAACACTGAAGCTTTCTTT.

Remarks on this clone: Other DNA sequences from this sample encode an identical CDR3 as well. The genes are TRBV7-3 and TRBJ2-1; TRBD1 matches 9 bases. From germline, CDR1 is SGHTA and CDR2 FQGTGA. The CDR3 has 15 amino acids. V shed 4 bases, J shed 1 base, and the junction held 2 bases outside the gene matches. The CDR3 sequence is CASSSGTGSYNEQFF. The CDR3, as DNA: TGTGCCAGCAGCTCTGGGACAGGGTCCTACAATGAGCAGTTCTTC. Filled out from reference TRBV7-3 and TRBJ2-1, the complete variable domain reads GAGVSQTPSNKVTEKGKYVELRCDPISGHTALYWYRQSLGQGPEFLIYFQGTGAADDSGLPNDRFFAVRPEGSVSTLKIQRTERGDSAVYLCASSSGTGSYNEQFFGPGTRLTVL.

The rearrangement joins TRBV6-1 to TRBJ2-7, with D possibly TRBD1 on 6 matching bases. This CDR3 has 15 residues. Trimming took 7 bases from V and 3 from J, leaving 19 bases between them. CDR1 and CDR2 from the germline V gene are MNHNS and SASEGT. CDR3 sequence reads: CASTTGLGRLYEQYF. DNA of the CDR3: TGTGCCAGCACGACAGGCTTGGGCCGACTCTACGAGCAGTACTTC.

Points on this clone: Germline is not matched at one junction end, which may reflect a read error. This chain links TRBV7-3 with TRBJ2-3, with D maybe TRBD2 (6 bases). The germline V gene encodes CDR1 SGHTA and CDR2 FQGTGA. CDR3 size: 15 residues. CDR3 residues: CASSITSGSTDTQYF. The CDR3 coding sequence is TGTGCCAGCAGCATAACCAGCGGGAGCACAGATACGCAGTATTTT.

As DNA, the CDR3 is TGTGCCAGCAGCTTGGCAGGGTTGCCGAACACTGAAGCTTTCTTT. Translated: CASSLAGLPNTEAFF. The chain combines TRBV11-3 with TRBJ1-1, with D possibly being TRBD1 (5 bases). Between the trimmed V and J ends, which lost 3 bases and 1 base, there was a span of 12 bases. The CDR3 extends over 15 amino acids. The germline gives CDR1 SGHNT, CDR2 YENEEA.

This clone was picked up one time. The CDR3: CASSGQGSEAFF. The CDR3 region has the DNA TGTGCCAGTAGCGGGCAGGGGTCTGAAGCTTTCTTT. The chain couples TRBV19 to TRBJ1-1; perhaps TRBD1 as D (6 bases). The CDR3 has 12 amino acids. CDR1 is LNHDA, CDR2 SQIVND, per germline (reference sequence). The ends were cut back, 6 bases at V and 6 bases at J, with 11 bases in the middle. Combining the CDR3 with reference TRBV19 and TRBJ1-1 gives the whole variable domain DGGITQSPKYLFRKEGQNVTLSCEQNLNHDAMYWYRQDPGQGLRLIYYSQIVNDFQKGDIAEGYSVSREKKESFPLTVTSAQKNPTAFYLCASSGQGSEAFFGQGTRLTVV.

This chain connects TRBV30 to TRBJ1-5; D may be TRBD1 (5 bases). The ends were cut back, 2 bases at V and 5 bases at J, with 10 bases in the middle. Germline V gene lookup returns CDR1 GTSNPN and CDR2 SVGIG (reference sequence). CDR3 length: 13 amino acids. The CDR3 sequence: CAWSPGNHQPQHF. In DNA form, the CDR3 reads TGTGCCTGGAGTCCAGGGAACCATCAGCCCCAGCATTTT.

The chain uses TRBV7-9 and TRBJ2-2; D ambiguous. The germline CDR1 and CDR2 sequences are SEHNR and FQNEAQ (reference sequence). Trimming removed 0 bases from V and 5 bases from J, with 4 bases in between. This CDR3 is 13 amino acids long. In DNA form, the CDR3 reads TGTGCCAGCAGCTTAGCGGGGACCGGGGAGCTGTTTTTT. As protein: CASSLAGTGELFF.

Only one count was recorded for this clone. The chain's CDR3 is CASVGYFGEQFF. The CDR3 nucleotides read TGTGCCAGTGTGGGGTACTTTGGTGAGCAGTTCTTC. V gene TRBV19 combines with J gene TRBJ2-1; D gene unclear. The CDR3 loop spans 12 amino acids. CDR1 is LNHDA and CDR2 is SQIVND in the germline V gene (reference sequence). The ends were cut back, 8 bases at V and 9 bases at J, with 14 bases in the middle.

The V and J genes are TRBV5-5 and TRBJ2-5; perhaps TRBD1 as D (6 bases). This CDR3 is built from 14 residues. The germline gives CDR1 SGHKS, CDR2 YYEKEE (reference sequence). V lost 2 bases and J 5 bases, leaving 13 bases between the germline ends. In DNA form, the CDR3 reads TGTGCCAGCAGCTTTTCCCCAGGGGCTGAGACCCAGTACTTC. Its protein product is CASSFSPGAETQYF. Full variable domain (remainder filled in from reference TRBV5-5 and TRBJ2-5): DAGVTQSPTHLIKTRGQQVTLRCSPISGHKSVSWYQQVLGQGPQFIFQYYEKEERGRGNFPDRFSARQFPNYSSELNVNALLLGDSALYLCASSFSPGAETQYFGPGTRLLVL.

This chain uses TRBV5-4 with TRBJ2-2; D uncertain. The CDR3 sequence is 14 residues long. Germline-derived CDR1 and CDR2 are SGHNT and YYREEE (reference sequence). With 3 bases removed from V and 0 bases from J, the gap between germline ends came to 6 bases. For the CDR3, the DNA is TGTGCCAGCAGCTCGATCTCGAACACCGGGGAGCTGTTTTTT. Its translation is CASSSISNTGELFF.

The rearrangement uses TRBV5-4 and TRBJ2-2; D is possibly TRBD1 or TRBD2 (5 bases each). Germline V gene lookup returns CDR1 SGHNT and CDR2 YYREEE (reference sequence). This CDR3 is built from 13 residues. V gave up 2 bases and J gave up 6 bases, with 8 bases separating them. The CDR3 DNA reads TGTGCCAGCAGCTTAGGGGAGTCCGGGGAGCTGTTTTTT. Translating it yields CASSLGESGELFF.

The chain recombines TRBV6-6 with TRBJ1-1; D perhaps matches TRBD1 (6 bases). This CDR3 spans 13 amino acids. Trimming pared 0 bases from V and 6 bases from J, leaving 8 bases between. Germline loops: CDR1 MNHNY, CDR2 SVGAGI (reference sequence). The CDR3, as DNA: TGTGCCAGCAGTTACTCAGGGGGGGCTGAAGCTTTCTTT. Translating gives CASSYSGGAEAFF.